This passage covers 27 T cell receptor beta chains from one sample sequenced in a study of OX40 agonist ivuxolimab in advanced cancers. Sequencing used immunoSEQ multiplex PCR; TCRdb keeps in-frame clones, though not all of them. The sample has more than 85,000 clones; approximately 90% are singletons. The source was CD4+ or CD8+ T cells sorted from blood, collected in a trial of the OX40 agonist ivuxolimab. The receptor source for this set is an adult with an advanced solid tumor such as melanoma, head and neck, liver or kidney cancer.

The chain joins TRBV9 to TRBJ2-5; D gene ambiguous. The tail of the sequence fits TRBJ2-7 better, so the J call may be wrong. Germline values: CDR1 SGDLS, CDR2 YYNGEE. This CDR3 is 11 amino acids long. CDR3 nucleotides: TGTGCCAGCAGCGCATCCTACGAGCAGTACTTC. Amino acids: CASSASYEQYF.

The chain joins TRBV11-3 to TRBJ2-6; 8 bases agree with TRBD2. The V segment lost 4 bases and the J segment 2 bases; nucleotides outside the gene matches: 1. Germline CDR1 and CDR2: SGHNT and YENEEA. CDR3 length: 15 residues. CDR3 amino acids: CASSSGGTGANVLTF. The CDR3 coding sequence is TGTGCCAGCAGCTCGGGGGGGACTGGGGCCAACGTCCTGACTTTC.

The rearrangement joins TRBV7-6 to TRBJ2-7, with D perhaps TRBD1 (6 bases). This CDR3 has 13 amino acids. With 8 bases removed from V and 6 bases from J, the gap between germline ends came to 17 bases. Germline-derived CDR1 and CDR2 are SGHVS and FNYEAQ. CDR3 DNA: TGTGCCAGCGGGAGCCAGGGGAACGGCGAGCAGTACTTC. Translated: CASGSQGNGEQYF.

This chain joins TRBV5-1 and TRBJ1-1; D is uncertain. The germline V gene encodes CDR1 SGHRS and CDR2 YFSETQ. The CDR3 spans 15 residues. The V and J ends lost 4 bases and 1 base respectively, with 14 bases between them. CDR3 in amino acids: CASSLTQTGNTEAFF. For the CDR3, the DNA is TGCGCCAGCAGCCTGACTCAAACGGGGAACACTGAAGCTTTCTTT.

The V gene is TRBV4-2, the J gene TRBJ2-2; possibly TRBD2 for D (5 bases). This CDR3 has 18 amino acids. Germline V CDR1 and CDR2: LGHNA, YNFKEQ. Between the trimmed V and J ends, which lost 0 bases and 3 bases, there was a span of 17 bases. CDR3 residues: CASSQDRSGVTYTGELFF. CDR3 nucleotides: TGTGCCAGCAGCCAAGATAGATCCGGGGTCACCTACACCGGGGAGCTGTTTTTT.

This chain joins TRBV19 and TRBJ1-2, with TRBD1 identical over 9 bases. The CDR3 has 17 amino acids. Germline CDR1 is LNHDA and CDR2 is SQIVND (reference sequence). J was trimmed by 0 bases and V by 6 bases; bases with no gene match: 11. The CDR3 loop is CASRNPGQGKANYGYTF. Written as DNA, the CDR3 is TGTGCCAGTAGGAACCCGGGACAGGGAAAAGCTAACTATGGCTACACCTTC.

This clone appeared a single time. The CDR3 nucleotides read TGTGCCATCAGTGAGAGGACTAGCGACGGTTACGAGCAGTACTTC. Translated, it gives CAISERTSDGYEQYF. The chain combines TRBV10-3 with TRBJ2-7, with 9 bases that match TRBD2. The CDR3 contains 15 residues. Per germline, CDR1 ENHRY and CDR2 SYGVKD. Trimming removed 2 bases from V and 4 bases from J; junction bases left unmatched: 6.

The CDR3 spells CASSPQEFGTDGYTF. CDR3 coding DNA: TGTGCCAGCAGCCCCCAGGAGTTTGGGACGGATGGCTACACCTTC. The V and J genes are TRBV9 and TRBJ1-2; D perhaps matches TRBD1 (5 bases). CDR1 and CDR2 from the germline V gene are SGDLS and YYNGEE. Trimming left V 4 bases short and J 6 bases short, with 19 bases between. This CDR3 has 15 residues.

The rearrangement links TRBV2 to TRBJ1-1, with TRBD1 matching over 7 bases. The CDR3 has 17 amino acids. CDR1 and CDR2 (germline): SNHLY, FYNNEI. The J segment lost 3 bases and the V segment lost 6 bases, leaving 16 bases of the junction unmatched. The CDR3 nucleotides read TGTGCCAGCAGCCGTGGACAGGCTTATAGAGGGTACACTGAAGCTTTCTTT. Protein: CASSRGQAYRGYTEAFF.

CDR3 region: CASSYSGTSGNEQYF. The CDR3 coding sequence is TGTGCCAGCAGTTACTCGGGGACTAGCGGGAACGAGCAGTACTTC. This chain joins TRBV6-6 and TRBJ2-7, with 13 bases that match TRBD2. V lost 0 bases and J lost 5; bases outside the gene matches: 1. The CDR3 contains 15 residues. CDR1 is MNHNY and CDR2 is SVGAGI in the germline V gene (reference sequence).

This chain uses TRBV6-5 with TRBJ1-2; D uncertain. CDR1 is MNHEY and CDR2 is SVGAGI in the germline V gene. The V end lost 7 bases, the J end lost 8 bases, and 20 bases lay between the germline ends. This CDR3 has 14 residues. The CDR3 region is CASNEADWISGYTF. The CDR3 nucleotides read TGTGCCAGCAATGAGGCAGATTGGATTTCAGGCTACACCTTC.

V is TRBV7-2 and J is TRBJ1-5, with D uncertain. The CDR3 loop spans 18 amino acids. CDR1 and CDR2 from the germline V gene are SGHTA and FQGNSA. Trimming cost V 4 bases and J 1 base, with 20 bases left between them. The CDR3 is CASSSTGRGSGSNQPQHF. The CDR3 bases are TGTGCCAGCAGCTCCACCGGTCGGGGATCTGGAAGCAATCAGCCCCAGCATTTT.

J is TRBJ2-3 and V is TRBV28; D gene ambiguous. The V and J ends lost 8 bases and 0 bases respectively, with 15 bases between them. Germline V lookup: CDR1 MDHEN, CDR2 SYDVKM. The CDR3 covers 15 residues. The CDR3: CASYSLRTSTDTQYF. As DNA, the CDR3 is TGTGCCAGCTACTCTTTGCGCACTAGCACAGATACGCAGTATTTT.

This chain joins TRBV29-1 and TRBJ2-3; the match to TRBD2 covers 9 bases. Trimming at V came to 8 bases and at J to 2 bases, leaving 8 bases not matched to a gene. CDR3 length: 14 amino acids. The germline CDR1 and CDR2 sequences are SQVTM and ANQGSEA. Written as DNA, the CDR3 is TGCAGCTACCTTAGCGGGAGCTACACAGATACGCAGTATTTT. Amino acid sequence: CSYLSGSYTDTQYF.

The CDR3: CASSITSASGNTIYF. As DNA, the CDR3 is TGTGCCAGTAGTATTACGTCAGCCTCTGGAAACACCATATATTTT. The chain combines TRBV19 with TRBJ1-3; D is ambiguous. This CDR3 is built from 15 residues. The V and J ends lost 3 bases and 0 bases respectively, with 9 bases between them. Germline assignment: CDR1 LNHDA and CDR2 SQIVND (reference sequence).

The V gene is TRBV7-9, the J gene TRBJ1-5, with TRBD1 as a possible D gene (5 bases). The CDR3 loop spans 14 amino acids. Germline lookup yields CDR1 SEHNR and CDR2 FQNEAQ (reference sequence). V lost 6 bases to trimming and J lost 5 bases, with 14 bases between them. The CDR3 reads CASRGLGADQPQHF. In DNA, the CDR3 is TGTGCCAGCAGGGGATTAGGGGCCGATCAGCCCCAGCATTTT.

This sequence joins TRBV19 and TRBJ1-4; D ambiguous. CDR3 length: 14 amino acids. Germline CDR1 LNHDA, CDR2 SQIVND (reference sequence). Trimming took 8 bases from V and 5 from J, leaving 15 bases between them. The DNA for the CDR3 is TGTGCCAGTGCTACGGGCCTCACGAATGAAAAACTGTTTTTT. This encodes CASATGLTNEKLFF.

The chain is built from TRBV20-1 and TRBJ1-5; no clear D. Germline assignment: CDR1 DFQATT and CDR2 SNEGSKA (reference sequence). The CDR3 spans 11 residues. Trimming removed 8 bases from V and 4 bases from J, with 9 bases in between. The CDR3 spells CSIGRNQPQHF. In nucleotides, the CDR3 is TGCAGTATTGGACGAAATCAGCCCCAGCATTTT.

This sequence joins TRBV6-4 and TRBJ2-1; 13 nucleotides line up with TRBD2. With 4 bases clipped from V and 7 bases from J, the junction kept 4 bases outside the gene matches. Germline assignment: CDR1 MRHNA and CDR2 SNTAGT. This CDR3 comprises 15 residues. CDR3 loop: CASSGGTSGVNEQFF. The DNA for the CDR3 is TGTGCCAGCAGTGGGGGGACTAGCGGGGTGAATGAGCAGTTCTTC.

V gene TRBV16 combines with J gene TRBJ1-2, with 9 bases fitting TRBD1. The trim removed 5 bases at V and 5 bases at J, leaving 9 bases unmatched. Germline V gene sequence: CDR1 KGHSY, CDR2 FQNENV. The CDR3 is made up of 15 amino acids. This CDR3 reads CASSLRTGAGYGYTF. CDR3 bases: TGTGCCAGCAGCTTGAGGACAGGGGCGGGATATGGCTACACCTTC.

This sequence joins TRBV19 and TRBJ2-7; 10 nucleotides match TRBD2. The length of the CDR3 is 15 residues. V shed 5 bases and J 6 bases; nucleotides not matched to a gene: 10. Germline-derived CDR1 and CDR2 are LNHDA and SQIVND (reference sequence). The CDR3 DNA follows: TGTGCCAGTAGTTTCAGACTAGCGGGCGAGGGCGAGCAGTACTTC. Encoded protein: CASSFRLAGEGEQYF.

The chain joins TRBV7-2 to TRBJ1-2, with a weak D call TRBD1 (5 bases). The V gene lost 11 bases and the J gene lost 2 bases, with 12 bases spanning the gap. The length of the CDR3 is 12 residues. Germline V gene lookup returns CDR1 SGHTA and CDR2 FQGNSA. For the CDR3, the DNA is TGTGCCGCGACGGCAGGGAACTATGGCTACACCTTC. Encoded protein: CAATAGNYGYTF.

The chain uses TRBV7-9 and TRBJ1-2; 10 bases align to TRBD1. CDR1 is SEHNR, CDR2 FQNEAQ, per germline (reference sequence). V was pared by 5 bases and J by 13 bases, with 16 bases of the junction left unmatched. The CDR3 runs to 15 residues. CDR3 sequence (DNA): TGTGCCAGCAGCCTCAGACTAGGGACAGGGGAAATCGTCACCTTC. It codes for CASSLRLGTGEIVTF.

V is TRBV5-1 and J is TRBJ2-5; 7 bases agree with TRBD2. Unmatched junction bases numbered 7, after V lost 6 bases and J lost 5 bases. Germline V lookup: CDR1 SGHRS, CDR2 YFSETQ. The CDR3 runs 13 residues. The CDR3 DNA follows: TGCGCCAGCACATTCCAGGGAGGGGAGACCCAGTACTTC. Translated: CASTFQGGETQYF.

The rearrangement links TRBV6-6 to TRBJ1-2, with a tentative D call TRBD1 (5 bases). CDR3 length: 16 residues. Per germline, CDR1 MNHNY and CDR2 SVGAGI (reference sequence). Trimming cost V 2 bases and J 8 bases, with 21 bases left between them. CDR3 coding DNA: TGTGCCAGCAGTTACGGGGCAGGAAACTCGATCGGGGGCTACACCTTC. Its translation: CASSYGAGNSIGGYTF.

CDR3 nucleotides: TGTGCCAGCAGCCTACAGGATCAGCCCCAGCATTTT. Amino acids: CASSLQDQPQHF. The gene calls are TRBV7-2 and TRBJ1-5; possibly TRBD1 for D (5 bases). This CDR3 is built from 12 residues. In germline, CDR1 is SGHTA, CDR2 FQGNSA. The V end lost 5 bases, the J end lost 5 bases, and 7 bases lay between the germline ends.

This chain links TRBV7-9 with TRBJ2-7; the D gene is possibly TRBD2 (5 bases). The CDR3 runs 15 residues. Germline CDR1 and CDR2: SEHNR and FQNEAQ (reference sequence). Trimming cost V 5 bases and J 3 bases, with 17 bases left between them. The CDR3 is CASSPRLARGYEQYF. For the CDR3, the DNA is TGTGCCAGCAGCCCACGTCTAGCTCGCGGCTACGAGCAGTACTTC.